A selection of T cell receptor beta chains follows, all from one sample in a study of T cell changes during pregnancy in multiple sclerosis. The method was immunoSEQ multiplex PCR; TCRdb's version includes in-frame clones alone and lacks a portion of them. The data show around 70,000 clones, approximately 91% seen once. Sequencing used peripheral blood, obtained in the third trimester of pregnancy. The source of these receptors is a female donor with multiple sclerosis, enrolled in a pregnancy study. Each CDR3 is given with its conserved first and last residue. Each record gives: V gene, clone size, D gene, J gene, CDR3 DNA, CDR3 protein. D genes are given only for firm matches. Size is stated for part of the rows, as once, few or many counts, or as a class when the clone is expanded.

TRBV7-3	.	.	TRBJ1-1	TGTGCCAGCAGCTTAGGAGTGAGGAACACTGAAGCTTTCTTT	CASSLGVRNTEAFF
TRBV4-1	.	.	TRBJ2-1	TGCGCCAGCAGCCAACCCGGGGTTTACAATGAGCAGTTCTTC	CASSQPGVYNEQFF
TRBV5-1	few	.	TRBJ1-1	TGCGCCAGCAGCTTGGCCGGGGGATTAAACACTGAAGCTTTCTTT	CASSLAGGLNTEAFF
TRBV11-2	.	TRBD2	TRBJ2-5	TGTGCCAGCAGTTCCGGTATCGGGGGGGCCCAAGAGACCCAGTACTTC	CASSSGIGGAQETQYF
TRBV5-4	.	.	TRBJ2-2	TGTGCCAGCAGCTTGCAGAACACCGGGGAGCTGTTTTTT	CASSLQNTGELFF
TRBV2	.	.	TRBJ1-4	TGTGCCAGCAGGGTCAAACCCCGGAATGAAAAACTGTTTTTT	CASRVKPRNEKLFF
TRBV7-9	.	.	TRBJ1-1	TGTGCCAGCAGCGGAAACAGGTACACTGAAGCTTTCTTT	CASSGNRYTEAFF
TRBV4-3	.	TRBD2	TRBJ2-1	TGCGCCAGCAGCCTCCCCCTCTACGAGAGCGGGGGGGCCGCGGACAATGAGCAGTTCTTC	CASSLPLYESGGAADNEQFF
TRBV28	.	TRBD1	TRBJ2-1	TGTGCCAGCAGTTTATACGGACAGGGGACGTACAATGAGCAGTTCTTC	CASSLYGQGTYNEQFF
TRBV11-2	.	.	TRBJ1-2	TGTGCCAGCAGCCCGGACAGAGTCTATGGCTACACCTTC	CASSPDRVYGYTF
TRBV4-3	.	.	TRBJ1-5	TGCGCCAGCAGCCAAGAGACAGCTAATCAGCCCCAGCATTTT	CASSQETANQPQHF
TRBV7-9	.	.	TRBJ2-1	TGTGCCAGCAGCTTAGCGTTAGCAGGGACCTACAATGAGCAGTTCTTC	CASSLALAGTYNEQFF
TRBV21-1	.	.	TRBJ2-7	TGTGCCAGCAGAGACGGGGCCTACGAGCAGTACTTC	CASRDGAYEQYF
TRBV4-2	.	TRBD2	TRBJ2-1	TGTGCCAGCAGCCAAGATAAAGCGACTAGCCCAAGCTCCTACAATGAGCAGTTCTTC	CASSQDKATSPSSYNEQFF
TRBV9	.	TRBD1	TRBJ2-7	TGTGCCAGCAGCGCATGGGACAGGGGGGTGAACGAGCAGTACTTC	CASSAWDRGVNEQYF
TRBV7-2	.	.	TRBJ1-6	TGTGCCAGCAGCTTAGAGGGGGGGGGATTTTTTGATTCACCCCTCCACTTT	CASSLEGGGFFDSPLHF
TRBV7-3	.	.	TRBJ1-1	TGTGCCAGCAGCCCCGGGGGATGGAACACTGAAGCTTTCTTT	CASSPGGWNTEAFF
TRBV28	.	.	TRBJ2-1	TGTGCCAGCAGGGGCTTCCTAGCAGACAATGAGCAGTTCTTC	CASRGFLADNEQFF
TRBV12-5	.	.	TRBJ1-1	TGTGCTAGTGGTTTGGTACTAGGGCGGAACACTGAAGCTTTCTTT	CASGLVLGRNTEAFF
TRBV7-2	.	TRBD2	TRBJ2-2	TGTGCCAGCAGCTTCCCCGGACTAGCGGGGGGGCCGGGCACCGGGGAGCTGTTTTTT	CASSFPGLAGGPGTGELFF
TRBV10-1	.	.	TRBJ2-7	TGCGCCACCCAGACTATCTCTGGCGAGCAGTACTTC	CATQTISGEQYF
TRBV11-3	few	TRBD2	TRBJ2-2	TGTGCCAGCCAACTCATGGGGGGGACCGGGGAGCTGTTTTTT	CASQLMGGTGELFF
TRBV5-1	.	TRBD1	TRBJ2-7	TGCGCCAGCAGCCCGCGACAGGGGTGGTTTCGCGAGCAGTACTTC	CASSPRQGWFREQYF
TRBV10-3	.	TRBD1	TRBJ1-2	TGTGCCATCAGTGCCGACAGGGGGCGCAACTATGGCTACACCTTC	CAISADRGRNYGYTF
TRBV9	.	.	TRBJ2-7	TGTGCCAGCAGCGTAGGGGGCCCGGACTACGAGCAGTACTTC	CASSVGGPDYEQYF
TRBV2	once	.	TRBJ1-1	TGTGCCAGCACAGGGGAAGTGACCACTGAAGCTTTCTTT	CASTGEVTTEAFF
TRBV2	.	TRBD1	TRBJ1-5	TGTGCCAGCAGTGAAGCGGACAGGCAATTAAATCAGCCCCAGCATTTT	CASSEADRQLNQPQHF
TRBV30	.	TRBD1	TRBJ1-4	TGTGCCTGGAAAAACAGGGGTGAAAAACTGTTTTTT	CAWKNRGEKLFF
TRBV7-3	.	TRBD2	TRBJ2-1	TGTGCCAGCAGCTCGGGACTAGCTGGGAACAATGAGCAGTTCTTC	CASSSGLAGNNEQFF
TRBV25-1	once	.	TRBJ2-5	TGTGCCAGCAGTTCCCAGGGGACCGAGACCCAGTACTTC	CASSSQGTETQYF
TRBV7-2	.	.	TRBJ2-3	TGTGCCAGCAGCTACGGGGGTGGGGGTTCGTATACGCAGTATTTT	CASSYGGGGSYTQYF
TRBV6-5	once	TRBD1	TRBJ2-2	TGTGCCAGCAGCCCTCGACAGGGGACTCCCGGGGAGCTGTTTTTT	CASSPRQGTPGELFF
TRBV5-6	.	TRBD1	TRBJ2-7	TGTGCCAGCAGCTTTGAATCGGGACAGGGGGCGCGGGAGCAGTACTTC	CASSFESGQGAREQYF
TRBV19	.	TRBD1	TRBJ1-2	TGTGCCAGTAGCCCGGGACAGGGCCGAGGCTACACCTTC	CASSPGQGRGYTF
TRBV4-1	.	.	TRBJ2-7	TGCGCCAGCAGCCAAGGACGTTACTCTTCAGGCTACGAGCAGTACTTC	CASSQGRYSSGYEQYF
TRBV6-5	.	TRBD1	TRBJ2-1	TGTGCCAGCAGTTACTTCCGCGGACAGGGGTCCCATGAGCAGTTCTTC	CASSYFRGQGSHEQFF
TRBV5-1	.	.	TRBJ2-7	TGCGCCAGCAGCTTGGGAGGAGGGACCGAGCAGTACTTC	CASSLGGGTEQYF
TRBV5-6	once	.	TRBJ2-3	TGTGCCAGCAGCTTTGACAGATATTCGTACACAGATACGCAGTATTTT	CASSFDRYSYTDTQYF
TRBV4-3	.	TRBD2	TRBJ2-3	TGCGCCAGCAGCCAAGCTCTAGCGGGGGGGCCTTCAGATACGCAGTATTTT	CASSQALAGGPSDTQYF
TRBV10-1	.	TRBD2	TRBJ2-3	TGCGCCAGCAGTGAGGGAGCGGGAGACACAGATACGCAGTATTTT	CASSEGAGDTDTQYF
TRBV4-3	.	.	TRBJ1-3	TGCGCCAGCAGCCAACTGACATTCTCTGGAAACACCATATATTTT	CASSQLTFSGNTIYF